The entry that follows covers one T cell receptor beta chain sequence. These data come from a study of blood T cell repertoires in COVID-19. About the study: The cDNA or gDNA used as material had been derived from T cells, B-cell-depleted T cells, or PBMCs.

Here immunoSEQ multiplex PCR was the method, and the copy in TCRdb shows in-frame clones only, minus some. The sample yields roughly 70,000 clones, about 73% seen once. The V segment lost 5 bases and the J segment 1 base; nucleotides outside the gene matches: 1. The germline V gene has CDR1 SNHLY and CDR2 FYNNEI. This CDR3 spans 13 amino acids. The sample consisted of peripheral blood. The clonotype originates from a man between 60 and 75 years old with acute or convalescent COVID-19. The chain employs TRBV2 and TRBJ1-2; TRBD1 matches 7 bases. CDR3 protein: CASSTGVNYGYTF. CDR3 in DNA: TGTGCCAGCAGTACAGGGGTTAACTATGGCTACACCTTC.